These 27 T cell receptor beta chains were sequenced from one sample in a study of blood T cell repertoires in COVID-19. Profiling relied on immunoSEQ multiplex PCR, and the TCRdb table lists in-frame clones only, not all of them. The sample consists of about 140,000 clones, about 83% of them appearing once. The source material was peripheral blood. Receptors originate from a human donor in a cohort sampled during active COVID-19.

The V gene is TRBV6-2 or TRBV6-3, the J gene TRBJ2-7; D may be TRBD2 (6 bases). V was trimmed by 6 bases and J by 5 bases, leaving 11 bases between them. CDR1 and CDR2 from the germline V gene are MNHEY and SVGEGT. The CDR3 spans 12 residues. As DNA, the CDR3 is TGTGCCAGCAGCCAAAGGAGGGACGAGCAGTACTTC. The encoded protein is CASSQRRDEQYF.

The chain joins TRBV19 to TRBJ1-6; 10 nucleotides align to TRBD1. The CDR3 has 15 amino acids. V shed 4 bases, J shed 4 bases, and the junction held 1 base outside the gene matches. Germline CDR1 reads LNHDA; CDR2 reads SQIVND (reference sequence). Here the CDR3 reads CASSTGQGYNSPLHF. Here the CDR3 DNA reads TGTGCCAGTAGTACGGGACAGGGGTATAATTCACCCCTCCACTTT.

The chain uses TRBV27 and TRBJ2-5, with 10 nucleotides matching TRBD1. Germline CDR1 MNHEY, CDR2 SMNVEV (reference sequence). J lost 0 bases, V lost 7 bases, and 17 bases had no gene match. The CDR3 is 19 amino acids. The CDR3 here is CASTGVRDRGPAHQETQYF. CDR3 bases: TGTGCCAGCACAGGCGTTCGGGACAGGGGCCCAGCCCACCAAGAGACCCAGTACTTC.

This chain connects TRBV27 to TRBJ1-1; D is perhaps TRBD1 (6 bases). V was trimmed by 10 bases and J by 3 bases, leaving 12 bases between them. CDR1 and CDR2 from the germline V gene are MNHEY and SMNVEV (reference sequence). The CDR3 length is 12 residues. The CDR3 is CATYDRYTEAFF. CDR3 DNA: TGTGCCACCTACGACAGGTACACTGAAGCTTTCTTT.

V and J are TRBV6-6 and TRBJ1-5; D call uncertain. Deletions cut 11 bases from V and 0 bases from J, with 11 bases between. The V gene's germline CDR1 is MNHNY and CDR2 SVGAGI (reference sequence). This CDR3 is built from 13 residues. The DNA of the CDR3 is TGTGCCGGAGGACTTGATAGCAATCAGCCCCAGCATTTT. Its protein is CAGGLDSNQPQHF.

The rearrangement uses TRBV27 and TRBJ1-1; a possible D gene is TRBD1 (5 bases). From germline, CDR1 is MNHEY and CDR2 SMNVEV (reference sequence). The V and J ends lost 3 bases and 5 bases respectively, with 10 bases between them. There are 13 residues in the CDR3. The CDR3 region is CASSFGAGTEAFF. The CDR3 nucleotides are TGTGCCAGCAGTTTTGGGGCTGGTACTGAAGCTTTCTTT.

V usage is TRBV29-1 and J usage is TRBJ2-2; 7 bases fit TRBD1. Looked up from germline, CDR1 is SQVTM and CDR2 is ANQGSEA. V dropped 4 bases and J dropped 2; count of bases not matched to a gene: 7. The CDR3 has 15 amino acids. CDR3 loop: CSVAGDRENTGELFF. For the CDR3, the DNA is TGCAGCGTTGCTGGCGACAGGGAAAACACCGGGGAGCTGTTTTTT.

This clone appeared a single time. The rearrangement joins TRBV5-1 to TRBJ2-3; perhaps TRBD1 as D (5 bases). V gave up 0 bases and J gave up 1 base, with 9 bases separating them. This CDR3 contains 15 residues. Germline V lookup: CDR1 SGHRS, CDR2 YFSETQ. CDR3 in DNA: TGCGCCAGCAGCTTGGATGGCAGGGGCACAGATACGCAGTATTTT. Amino acids: CASSLDGRGTDTQYF.

The chain has TRBV27 and TRBJ1-1; 8 nucleotides agree with TRBD1. The germline gives CDR1 MNHEY, CDR2 SMNVEV (reference sequence). This CDR3 has 14 amino acids. Unmatched junction bases numbered 4, after V lost 4 bases and J lost 3 bases. The CDR3 spells CASSSRGRDTEAFF. DNA of the CDR3: TGTGCCAGCAGTTCCAGGGGGCGCGACACTGAAGCTTTCTTT.

The rearrangement joins TRBV28 to TRBJ1-2, with a possible D match to TRBD1 (5 bases). Germline V lookup: CDR1 MDHEN, CDR2 SYDVKM. The CDR3 extends over 13 amino acids. V gave up 8 bases and J gave up 3 bases, with 13 bases separating them. In DNA form, the CDR3 reads TGTGCCAGCGAGGTCGGGGGATACTATGGCTACACCTTC. The encoded protein is CASEVGGYYGYTF.

The gene calls are TRBV6-1 and TRBJ1-2; D might be TRBD1 (5 bases). Trimming pared 0 bases from V and 4 bases from J, leaving 12 bases between. CDR3 length equals 15 residues. Germline V CDR1 and CDR2: MNHNS, SASEGT. CDR3: CASSEARGVSYGYTF. The CDR3 DNA is TGTGCCAGCAGTGAAGCGCGGGGGGTCAGCTATGGCTACACCTTC.

About this clone: This sample also contains other DNA sequences that code for the same CDR3. This chain connects TRBV7-2 to TRBJ2-7; 7 nucleotides line up with TRBD1. CDR1 is SGHTA, CDR2 FQGNSA, per germline. The CDR3 length is 13 residues. J was trimmed by 3 bases and V by 3 bases; bases with no gene match: 2. This CDR3 is CASSLGQFYEQYF. The CDR3 DNA follows: TGTGCCAGCAGCTTGGGACAGTTCTACGAGCAGTACTTC.

The chain is built from TRBV4-1 and TRBJ1-2; no clear D. Trimming stripped 1 base from V and 1 base from J, with 10 bases between. The CDR3 is 15 residues long. CDR1 and CDR2 (germline): MGHRA, YSYEKL. This CDR3 reads CASSQGADHNYGYTF. The DNA of the CDR3 is TGCGCCAGCAGCCAAGGAGCGGACCATAACTATGGCTACACCTTC.

The chain couples TRBV4-2 to TRBJ1-2, with D perhaps TRBD1 (5 bases). V lost 1 base, J lost 5 bases, and 11 bases lay in between. Germline loops: CDR1 LGHNA, CDR2 YNFKEQ. CDR3 length equals 14 residues. The CDR3 protein is CASSQGQGGYGYTF. DNA of the CDR3: TGTGCCAGCAGCCAAGGGCAGGGTGGGTATGGCTACACCTTC.

V gene TRBV4-2 combines with J gene TRBJ1-1; D remains ambiguous. Deletions cut 4 bases from V and 6 bases from J, with 21 bases between. CDR3 length: 16 amino acids. Germline V lookup: CDR1 LGHNA, CDR2 YNFKEQ. The CDR3 loop is CASSLSGVGREPEAFF. CDR3 nucleotides: TGTGCCAGCAGCCTCTCCGGGGTGGGGAGGGAGCCTGAAGCTTTCTTT.

This clone has more than one count but fewer than ten. The chain couples TRBV5-1 to TRBJ2-5; D call uncertain. The germline V gene encodes CDR1 SGHRS and CDR2 YFSETQ. The CDR3 covers 12 residues. With 1 base removed from V and 2 bases from J, the gap between germline ends came to 3 bases. The CDR3 sequence: CASSLSQETQYF. The CDR3 DNA is TGCGCCAGCAGCTTGTCTCAAGAGACCCAGTACTTC. Complete variable domain (other parts from reference TRBV5-1 and TRBJ2-5): KAGVTQTPRYLIKTRGQQVTLSCSPISGHRSVSWYQQTPGQGLQFLFEYFSETQRNKGNFPGRFSGRQFSNSRSEMNVSTLELGDSALYLCASSLSQETQYFGPGTRLLVL.

The chain recombines TRBV5-1 with TRBJ2-3; TRBD1 agrees at 12 bases. Trimming took 4 bases from V and 4 from J; bases not matched to a gene: 1. Germline assignment: CDR1 SGHRS and CDR2 YFSETQ. The CDR3 spans 14 residues. CDR3 DNA sequence: TGCGCCAGCAGCGGGACAGGGGGCCCAGATACGCAGTATTTT. Its translation: CASSGTGGPDTQYF.

This clone was detected only once. This chain connects TRBV5-1 to TRBJ2-5; tentatively, D is TRBD1 (6 bases). Germline values: CDR1 SGHRS, CDR2 YFSETQ. The CDR3 covers 16 residues. V was shortened by 2 bases and J by 2 bases, with 16 bases between the two germline ends. CDR3 sequence (DNA): TGCGCCAGCAGCTTATTGGGGGCCCTCGGGCAAGAGACCCAGTACTTC. This encodes CASSLLGALGQETQYF. Filled out from reference TRBV5-1 and TRBJ2-5, the complete variable domain reads KAGVTQTPRYLIKTRGQQVTLSCSPISGHRSVSWYQQTPGQGLQFLFEYFSETQRNKGNFPGRFSGRQFSNSRSEMNVSTLELGDSALYLCASSLLGALGQETQYFGPGTRLLVL.

V is TRBV29-1 and J is TRBJ2-3; 9 bases match TRBD2. The length of the CDR3 is 19 residues. Germline V gives CDR1 SQVTM, CDR2 ANQGSEA. The J segment lost 4 bases and the V segment lost 3 bases, leaving 20 bases of the junction unmatched. The DNA of the CDR3 is TGCAGCGTTGACGGAACGGGGAGGCGCGGGAGGGCGGTCCCAGATACGCAGTATTTT. Translation: CSVDGTGRRGRAVPDTQYF.

This clone has more than one count but fewer than ten. This chain uses TRBV18 with TRBJ1-3; 7 bases map to TRBD1. Per the germline V gene, CDR1 is KGHSH and CDR2 is LQKENI. The CDR3 runs 13 residues. Losses at the gene ends were 5 bases for V and 6 bases for J; bases not matched to a gene: 4. CDR3 protein: CASSEGTENTIYF. For the CDR3, the DNA is TGTGCCAGCTCAGAGGGGACAGAAAACACCATATATTTT.

The chain combines TRBV29-1 with TRBJ2-1; D gene unclear. Germline V gene lookup returns CDR1 SQVTM and CDR2 ANQGSEA. Trimming pared 4 bases from V and 6 bases from J, leaving 7 bases between. The length of the CDR3 is 11 residues. The CDR3, as DNA: TGCAGCGTTGGCAGAATCAATGAGCAGTTCTTC. Encoded protein: CSVGRINEQFF.

The chain carries TRBV6-2 or TRBV6-3 and TRBJ2-7, with TRBD1 matching over 11 bases. The germline CDR1 and CDR2 sequences are MNHEY and SVGEGT. The CDR3 runs to 15 residues. J was trimmed by 2 bases and V by 5 bases; bases with no gene match: 5. CDR3 bases: TGTGCCAGCAGTGACGGGACAGGGGGGGCCTACGAGCAGTACTTC. Its translation is CASSDGTGGAYEQYF.

The gene calls are TRBV21-1 and TRBJ2-3; TRBD1 was called by the table and not checked on the DNA. TRBV21-1 is annotated as a pseudogene. The CDR3 is 17 amino acids. CDR3 in DNA: TGTGCCAGCAGCCCGGACAGGGCCGGAGTATGCACAGATACGCAGTATTTT. Protein: CASSPDRAGVCTDTQYF.

The CDR3 spells CARGDRREGPPDVVGEQFF. CDR3 nucleotides: TGTGCCAGGGGCGATCGGCGGGAGGGCCCGCCCGACGTAGTTGGTGAGCAGTTCTTC. The chain employs TRBV2 and TRBJ2-1; 9 bases fit TRBD2. Trimming at V came to 9 bases and at J to 9 bases, leaving 27 bases not matched to a gene. The CDR3 runs to 19 residues. Germline V gene lookup returns CDR1 SNHLY and CDR2 FYNNEI.

Note on this clone: The same CDR3 can be traced to other DNA sequences in this sample. The chain joins TRBV25-1 to TRBJ1-6; D perhaps matches TRBD1 (5 bases). Germline loops: CDR1 MGHDK, CDR2 SYGVNS. The CDR3 covers 13 residues. V was cut by 6 bases and J by 9 bases, with 12 bases left in between. The CDR3 region is CASSRQGSSPLHF. The CDR3 nucleotides are TGTGCCAGCAGCAGGCAGGGCAGTTCACCCCTCCACTTT.

This clone has only a few counts. The chain employs TRBV27 and TRBJ2-7; 12 bases align to TRBD1. This CDR3 is built from 15 residues. Looked up from germline, CDR1 is MNHEY and CDR2 is SMNVEV (reference sequence). The V and J ends lost 5 bases and 5 bases, in that order; junction bases with no gene match: 7. The CDR3 loop is CASSDRDRGLDEQYF. CDR3 nucleotides: TGTGCCAGCAGTGACCGGGACAGGGGGCTTGACGAGCAGTACTTC.

The chain uses TRBV5-4 and TRBJ1-2, with D unclear. The CDR3 has 15 amino acids. The germline V and J ends were trimmed by 3 bases and 8 bases, with 20 bases remaining between them. CDR1 and CDR2 from the germline V gene are SGHNT and YYREEE (reference sequence). Here the CDR3 DNA reads TGTGCCAGCAGCTCCTACAGTGCCGTGATGGGCGGCTACACCTTC. Amino acids: CASSSYSAVMGGYTF.